These 24 T cell receptor beta chains were all obtained from the same sample, sequenced in a study of read filtering for tumor transcriptome and immune sequencing. This library used approximately 390 ng RNA and molecular barcoded adaptors spanning alpha/delta and beta/gamma chains. TCRdb re-analysed the reads in MiXCR, keeping a single row per CDR3 protein. The top ten hold approximately 50% of the sample, which has tens of thousands of distinct CDR3 sequences, over 11% seen once. Material for sequencing was a population of CD138-negative cells sorted from bone marrow. The receptors stem from a donor at least 40 years old with multiple myeloma.

This clonotype has just a few counts. The chain employs TRBV27 and TRBJ1-4; 8 positions agree with TRBD1. The CDR3 sequence is 16 residues long. The germline V gene encodes CDR1 MNHEY and CDR2 SMNVEV (reference sequence). The trim removed 6 bases at V and 0 bases at J, leaving 6 bases unmatched. The CDR3 region has the DNA TGTGCCAGCAGCCTAGGACAGGGTTCAACTAATGAAAAACTGTTTTTT. This codes for CASSLGQGSTNEKLFF.

This clonotype occurred many times. The chain carries TRBV25-1 and TRBJ2-7; possible D gene TRBD2, 6 bases. The length of the CDR3 is 13 residues. Looked up from germline, CDR1 is MGHDK and CDR2 is SYGVNS. The V end lost 6 bases, the J end lost 0 bases, and 9 bases lay between the germline ends. DNA of the CDR3: TGTGCCAGCAGACCTAGCGCCTCCTACGAGCAGTACTTC. Translated, it gives CASRPSASYEQYF.

There are many counts of this clonotype. This sequence joins TRBV27 and TRBJ2-1, with D uncertain. Between the trimmed V and J ends, which lost 7 bases and 4 bases, there was a span of 11 bases. The CDR3 totals 13 residues. The germline V gene has CDR1 MNHEY and CDR2 SMNVEV (reference sequence). The CDR3 DNA reads TGTGCCAGCATTTCCCCCGGATACAATGAGCAGTTCTTC. This translates into CASISPGYNEQFF.

This clonotype was observed many times. V gene TRBV11-3 combines with J gene TRBJ2-3; D ambiguous. CDR3 size: 12 residues. V was trimmed by 2 bases and J by 4 bases, leaving 4 bases between them. CDR1 is SGHNT, CDR2 YENEEA, per germline. The CDR3: CASSLTPDTQYF. The CDR3 DNA reads TGTGCCAGCAGCTTAACCCCAGATACGCAGTATTTT.

This clonotype was observed many times. J is TRBJ2-3 and V is TRBV12-3 or TRBV12-4; no definite D call. V was cut by 2 bases and J by 0 bases, with 9 bases left in between. This CDR3 spans 15 amino acids. In DNA, the CDR3 is TGTGCCAGCAGTTTACACCAGACCAGCACAGATACGCAGTATTTT. Its translation: CASSLHQTSTDTQYF.

Ten or more counts support this clonotype. This CDR3 is CASSSRNTEAFF. CDR3 DNA sequence: TGTGCCAGCAGCTCACGGAACACTGAAGCTTTCTTT. The rearrangement links TRBV3-1 to TRBJ1-1; no reliable D call. CDR1 is LGHDT, CDR2 YNNKEL, per germline (reference sequence). V lost 5 bases and J lost 1, with 5 bases in between. This CDR3 region has 12 residues.

This clonotype was seen repeatedly, ten times or more. The chain employs TRBV29-1 and TRBJ1-1; D possibly corresponds to TRBD1 (6 bases). Trimming removed 3 bases at V and 3 bases at J, with 8 bases between. Germline CDR1 and CDR2: SQVTM and ANQGSEA. This CDR3 is built from 12 residues. CDR3: CSVDRGYTEAFF. CDR3 DNA sequence: TGCAGCGTTGACAGGGGATACACTGAAGCTTTCTTT.

This clonotype was seen many times. The CDR3 region has the DNA TGCAGTGCTAGAGGGGGGGGGGCCTACGAGCAGTACTTC. This sequence encodes CSARGGGAYEQYF. V usage is TRBV20-1 and J usage is TRBJ2-7, with 7 bases matching TRBD2. The J segment lost 2 bases and the V segment lost 1 base, leaving 2 bases of the junction unmatched. Germline assignment: CDR1 DFQATT and CDR2 SNEGSKA (reference sequence). There are 13 residues in the CDR3.

This clonotype was picked up many times. This sequence joins TRBV9 and TRBJ1-6; D is ambiguous. V dropped 8 bases and J dropped 11 bases, with 11 bases sitting between them. The germline V gene has CDR1 SGDLS and CDR2 YYNGEE. The CDR3 is 11 residues long. CDR3 nucleotides: TGTGCCAGTGGAGCCTCTACACCCCTCCACTTT. The encoded protein is CASGASTPLHF.

The chain recombines TRBV7-9 with TRBJ1-1, with unresolved D. Germline CDR1 SEHNR, CDR2 FQNEAQ (reference sequence). The CDR3 runs 15 residues. Trimming cost V 1 base and J 3 bases, with 12 bases left between them. The CDR3 bases are TGTGCCAGCAGCTTAGGTGGGGTAAGGGACACTGAAGCTTTCTTT. Protein sequence: CASSLGGVRDTEAFF.

This clonotype showed up many times. The chain couples TRBV14 to TRBJ2-5, with D possibly being TRBD1 (6 bases). This CDR3 has 13 amino acids. The germline V gene has CDR1 SGHDN and CDR2 FVKESK. Trimming removed 4 bases from V and 1 base from J, with 7 bases in between. In DNA, the CDR3 is TGTGCCAGCAGCCGGACAGTCCAAGAGACCCAGTACTTC. The encoded protein is CASSRTVQETQYF.

Of note for this clonotype: Compared with germline, one end of the junction differs, possibly owing to a read error. The chain links TRBV20-1 to TRBJ2-2, with D unresolved. From germline, CDR1 is DFQATT and CDR2 SNEGSKA (reference sequence). This CDR3 has 12 amino acids. The DNA for the CDR3 is TGCAGTGCAAGAGAGAAAACCGGGGAGCTGTTTTTT. Amino acid sequence: CSAREKTGELFF.

This clonotype was recorded many times. V is TRBV5-1 and J is TRBJ2-7; 15 nucleotides match TRBD2. CDR3 length: 17 residues. V dropped 4 bases and J dropped 5; count of bases not matched to a gene: 10. Germline CDR1 reads SGHRS; CDR2 reads YFSETQ. DNA of the CDR3: TGCGCCAGCAGCGACGGACTAGCGGGAGGGCCGAACCACGAGCAGTACTTC. Amino acid sequence: CASSDGLAGGPNHEQYF.

This clonotype was recorded at least ten times. The chain couples TRBV3-1 to TRBJ1-5; 7 bases are shared with TRBD1. V was clipped by 6 bases and J by 4 bases; unmatched bases: 9. The germline gives CDR1 LGHDT, CDR2 YNNKEL (reference sequence). This CDR3 region has 15 residues. CDR3 in DNA: TGTGCCAGCAGTCAGACAGGGAGGGAAAATCAGCCCCAGCATTTT. Protein product: CASSQTGRENQPQHF.

This clonotype was seen many times. The genes are TRBV20-1 and TRBJ2-3; 7 positions agree with TRBD2. V was clipped by 5 bases and J by 7 bases; unmatched bases: 12. The germline V gene encodes CDR1 DFQATT and CDR2 SNEGSKA (reference sequence). CDR3 length equals 14 residues. The CDR3 DNA follows: TGCAGTGCTCGAGCTGAGACTAGCTACTATACGCAGTATTTT. This sequence encodes CSARAETSYYTQYF.

This clonotype was counted a few times. A clone one base away is much larger, so this may be a read error. The chain links TRBV6-2 or TRBV6-3 to TRBJ2-7; D perhaps matches TRBD1 (6 bases). The germline V and J ends were trimmed by 2 bases and 0 bases, with 11 bases remaining between them. Germline lookup yields CDR1 MNHEY and CDR2 SVGEGT. The CDR3 runs to 15 residues. CDR3 DNA: TGTGCCAGCAGTTACGACAGGTTCCTCTCCTACGAGCAGTACTTC. Protein: CASSYDRFLSYEQYF.

This clonotype has ten or more counts. This chain joins TRBV20-1 and TRBJ2-3; D is perhaps TRBD1 (5 bases). The V gene lost 3 bases and the J gene lost 3 bases, with 7 bases spanning the gap. The CDR3 has 12 residues. From germline, CDR1 is DFQATT and CDR2 SNEGSKA (reference sequence). Here the CDR3 reads CSASQGTDTQYF. DNA for the CDR3: TGCAGTGCTAGTCAGGGTACAGATACGCAGTATTTT.

Remarks on this clonotype: Germline and junction disagree at one end, which may indicate a read error. V and J are TRBV7-2 and TRBJ2-1, with a weak D call TRBD2 (5 bases). The germline gives CDR1 SGHTA, CDR2 FQGNSA. The CDR3 sequence is 13 residues long. CDR3 in amino acids: CAGSLSLEKEQFF. In DNA form, the CDR3 reads TGTGCCGGCAGCCTGTCACTAGAAAAGGAGCAGTTCTTC.

This clonotype was found many times. The CDR3 is CASSDRDTTYEQYF. The CDR3 coding sequence is TGTGCCAGCAGCGACCGGGACACTACCTACGAGCAGTACTTC. This chain joins TRBV7-8 and TRBJ2-7; tentatively, D is TRBD1 (6 bases). Looked up from germline, CDR1 is SGHVS and CDR2 is FQNEAQ. The CDR3 totals 14 residues. V lost 5 bases to trimming and J lost 2 bases, with 13 bases between them. The full variable domain, with the rest looked up from reference TRBV7-8 and TRBJ2-7, is GAGVSQSPRYKVAKRGQDVALRCDPISGHVSLFWYQQALGQGPEFLTYFQNEAQLDKSGLPSDRFFAERPEGSVSTLKIQRTQQEDSAVYLCASSDRDTTYEQYFGPGTRLTVT.

This rearrangement joins TRBV7-2 to TRBJ2-7, with D possibly being TRBD1 (5 bases). The CDR3 extends over 17 amino acids. Germline V CDR1 and CDR2: SGHTA, FQGNSA. Trimming left V 1 base short and J 0 bases short, with 16 bases between. This CDR3 reads CASSLESDSLSSYEQYF. In nucleotides, the CDR3 is TGTGCCAGCAGCTTAGAATCCGACAGTCTTAGCTCCTACGAGCAGTACTTC.

This clonotype was seen many times. The chain joins TRBV11-3 to TRBJ2-2; D is uncertain. CDR1 and CDR2 (germline): SGHNT, YENEEA. There are 15 residues in the CDR3. Deletions cut 5 bases from V and 4 bases from J, with 14 bases between. The CDR3 nucleotides are TGTGCCAGCAGCGCGACGGTCGTTCGCACCGGGGAGCTGTTTTTT. This translates into CASSATVVRTGELFF.

There are many counts of this clonotype. The chain joins TRBV5-1 to TRBJ2-1, with 7 bases fitting TRBD2. The CDR3 runs 15 residues. The V and J ends lost 4 bases and 2 bases, in that order; junction bases with no gene match: 6. Looked up from germline, CDR1 is SGHRS and CDR2 is YFSETQ. CDR3 in DNA: TGCGCCAGCAGCGGGGCTAGCGGACCCTACAATGAGCAGTTCTTC. Translated, it gives CASSGASGPYNEQFF.

The sample holds a few counts of this clonotype. The chain carries TRBV5-6 and TRBJ1-4; D is possibly TRBD1 (6 bases). The CDR3 length is 15 residues. Germline values: CDR1 SGHDT, CDR2 YYEEEE. Deletions cut 3 bases from V and 5 bases from J, with 14 bases between. The CDR3 here is CASSSTGRKNEKLFF. Written as DNA, the CDR3 is TGTGCCAGCAGCTCTACAGGGAGGAAAAATGAAAAACTGTTTTTT.

This clonotype was found many times. Since the CDR3 does not end with the conserved phenylalanine or tryptophan, this likely comes from a read error. The DNA is left out, because the CDR3 cannot be placed on it with certainty; the CDR3 is given as TCRdb lists it. The chain uses TRBV14 and TRBJ1-1. Per the germline V gene, CDR1 is SGHDN and CDR2 is FVKESK. The CDR3 sequence runs 10 residues, both termini included. This CDR3 reads CASSQDPEHL.